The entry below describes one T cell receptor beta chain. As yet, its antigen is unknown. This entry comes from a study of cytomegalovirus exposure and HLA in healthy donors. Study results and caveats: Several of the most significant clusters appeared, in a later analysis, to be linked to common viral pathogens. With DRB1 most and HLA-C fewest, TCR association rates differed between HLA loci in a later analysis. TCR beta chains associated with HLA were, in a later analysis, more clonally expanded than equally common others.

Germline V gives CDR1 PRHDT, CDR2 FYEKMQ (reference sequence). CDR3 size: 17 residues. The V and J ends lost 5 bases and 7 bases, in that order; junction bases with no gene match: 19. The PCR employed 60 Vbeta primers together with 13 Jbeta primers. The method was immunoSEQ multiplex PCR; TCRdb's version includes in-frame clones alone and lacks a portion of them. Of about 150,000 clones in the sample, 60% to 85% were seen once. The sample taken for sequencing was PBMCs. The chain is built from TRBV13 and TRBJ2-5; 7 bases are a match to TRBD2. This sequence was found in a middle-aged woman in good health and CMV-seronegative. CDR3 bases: TGTGCCAGCAGCCCCCAGACTAGCACCTCAGGGATGGGGACCCAGTACTTC. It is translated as CASSPQTSTSGMGTQYF.